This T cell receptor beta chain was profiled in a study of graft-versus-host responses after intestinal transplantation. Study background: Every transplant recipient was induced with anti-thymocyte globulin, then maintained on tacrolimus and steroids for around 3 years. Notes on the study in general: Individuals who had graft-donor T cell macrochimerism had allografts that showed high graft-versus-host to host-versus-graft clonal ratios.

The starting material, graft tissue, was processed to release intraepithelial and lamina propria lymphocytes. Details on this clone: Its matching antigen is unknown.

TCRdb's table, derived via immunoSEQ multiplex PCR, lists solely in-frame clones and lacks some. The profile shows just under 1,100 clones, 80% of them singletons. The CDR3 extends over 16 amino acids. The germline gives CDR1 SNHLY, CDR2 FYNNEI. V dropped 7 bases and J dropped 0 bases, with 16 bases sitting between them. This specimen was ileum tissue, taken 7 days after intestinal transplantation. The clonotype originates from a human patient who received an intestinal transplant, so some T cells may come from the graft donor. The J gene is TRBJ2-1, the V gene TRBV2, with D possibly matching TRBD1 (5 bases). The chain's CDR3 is CASILRAQGSYNEQFF. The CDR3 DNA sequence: TGTGCCAGCATTCTAAGGGCTCAGGGCTCCTACAATGAGCAGTTCTTC. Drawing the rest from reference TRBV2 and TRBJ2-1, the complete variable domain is EPEVTQTPSHQVTQMGQEVILRCVPISNHLYFYWYRQILGQKVEFLVSFYNNEISEKSEIFDDQFSVERPDGSNFTLKIRSTKLEDSAMYFCASILRAQGSYNEQFFGPGTRLTVL.